The 20 T cell receptor beta chains below were found in one sample sequenced in a study of shared clonotypes between healthy human individuals. Produced via immunoSEQ multiplex PCR; TCRdb's table is partial and in-frame only. The data contain fewer than 1.8 million clones, less than 99% of them singletons. Material for sequencing was naive CD4+ T cells sorted from blood. Subset defined: CD45RA+ positively selected. These receptors were collected from a young man in good health.

The CDR3 DNA is TGTGCCAGCAGCTTAGGGGACCATAATGAGCAGTTCTTC. Translating gives CASSLGDHNEQFF. This chain joins TRBV7-3 and TRBJ2-1; possibly TRBD1 or TRBD2 for D (5 bases each). Deletions cut 2 bases from V and 7 bases from J, with 9 bases between. This CDR3 region has 13 residues. Looked up from germline, CDR1 is SGHTA and CDR2 is FQGTGA.

V is TRBV10-1 and J is TRBJ2-7; possible D gene TRBD1, 6 bases. The germline V gene encodes CDR1 WNHNN and CDR2 SYGVQD (reference sequence). V was trimmed by 8 bases and J by 5 bases, leaving 19 bases between them. CDR3 size: 14 residues. In nucleotides, the CDR3 is TGCGCCAGCGCCAAGGACAGATACACCCACGAGCAGTACTTC. Its translation is CASAKDRYTHEQYF.

This clone has only one observation. The chain combines TRBV4-3 with TRBJ2-1, with TRBD1 identical over 9 bases. The CDR3 loop spans 16 amino acids. In germline, CDR1 is LGHNA, CDR2 YSLEER. Unmatched junction bases numbered 12, after V lost 3 bases and J lost 9 bases. The CDR3, as DNA: TGCGCCAGCAGCCATGTTACAGGGGGCGGGCGTGGTGAGCAGTTCTTC. It is translated as CASSHVTGGGRGEQFF.

The chain links TRBV9 to TRBJ1-3, with a possible D match to TRBD1 (5 bases). The CDR3 spans 15 residues. V dropped 0 bases and J dropped 4 bases, with 11 bases sitting between them. Germline lookup yields CDR1 SGDLS and CDR2 YYNGEE. CDR3: CASSVAGGIGNTIYF. The CDR3 nucleotides read TGTGCCAGCAGCGTAGCGGGGGGGATCGGAAACACCATATATTTT.

This clone was seen a handful of times. The chain combines TRBV5-1 with TRBJ2-1, with 10 bases aligning to TRBD2. Per the germline V gene, CDR1 is SGHRS and CDR2 is YFSETQ. This CDR3 is 15 amino acids long. V shed 1 base, J shed 7 bases, and the junction held 5 bases outside the gene matches. This chain's CDR3 is CASSLRLAGENEQFF. Written as DNA, the CDR3 is TGCGCCAGCAGCTTGAGGCTAGCGGGAGAAAATGAGCAGTTCTTC.

The rearrangement links TRBV28 to TRBJ1-4; perhaps TRBD1 as D (6 bases). Germline CDR1 MDHEN, CDR2 SYDVKM. The CDR3 has 15 amino acids. The V gene lost 3 bases and the J gene lost 7 bases, with 15 bases spanning the gap. The CDR3 here is CASSFQQGRSEKLFF. The CDR3 bases are TGTGCCAGCAGTTTCCAGCAGGGGCGGAGTGAAAAACTGTTTTTT. Variable domain in full (rest from reference TRBV28 and TRBJ1-4): DVKVTQSSRYLVKRTGEKVFLECVQDMDHENMFWYRQDPGLGLRLIYFSYDVKMKEKGDIPEGYSVSREKKERFSLILESASTNQTSMYLCASSFQQGRSEKLFFGSGTQLSVL.

V is TRBV28 and J is TRBJ1-2, with D possibly matching TRBD1 (5 bases). The V and J ends lost 3 bases and 4 bases respectively, with 12 bases between them. Germline V CDR1 and CDR2: MDHEN, SYDVKM. The CDR3 sequence is 14 residues long. The chain's CDR3 is CASSLRPGGYGYTF. CDR3 in DNA: TGTGCCAGCAGTTTGAGACCGGGGGGCTATGGCTACACCTTC.

The chain couples TRBV7-9 to TRBJ1-2; tentatively, D is TRBD1 (5 bases). The CDR3 runs 12 residues. Germline V CDR1 and CDR2: SEHNR, FQNEAQ (reference sequence). V was trimmed by 5 bases and J by 8 bases, leaving 12 bases between them. Here the CDR3 DNA reads TGTGCCAGCAGCCCGGGGGTCGGGGGCTACACCTTC. Translation: CASSPGVGGYTF. Based on the CDR3 plus reference TRBV7-9 and TRBJ1-2, the full variable domain is DTGVSQNPRHKITKRGQNVTFRCDPISEHNRLYWYRQTLGQGPEFLTYFQNEAQLEKSRLLSDRFSAERPKGSFSTLEIQRTEQGDSAMYLCASSPGVGGYTFGSGTRLTVV.

The V gene is TRBV14, the J gene TRBJ2-7, with 9 bases identical to TRBD1. Trimming at V came to 1 base and at J to 3 bases, leaving 7 bases not matched to a gene. Germline V CDR1 and CDR2: SGHDN, FVKESK. The CDR3 is made up of 16 amino acids. The DNA of the CDR3 is TGTGCCAGCAGCCAAGCTTCGGGACAGGGACACTACGAGCAGTACTTC. It encodes CASSQASGQGHYEQYF.

The chain combines TRBV7-9 with TRBJ2-2; D unclear. Germline V lookup: CDR1 SEHNR, CDR2 FQNEAQ (reference sequence). V lost 1 base and J lost 7, with 7 bases in between. CDR3 length equals 13 residues. This chain's CDR3 is CASSLEGSGELFF. The CDR3 nucleotides read TGTGCCAGCAGCTTAGAGGGTAGCGGGGAGCTGTTTTTT.

J is TRBJ2-1 and V is TRBV7-3; D gene ambiguous. V was shortened by 2 bases and J by 3 bases, with 14 bases between the two germline ends. CDR3 length: 16 amino acids. Germline-derived CDR1 and CDR2 are SGHTA and FQGTGA. The CDR3 here is CASSLWAERDYNEQFF. CDR3 in DNA: TGTGCCAGCAGCTTATGGGCGGAACGCGACTACAATGAGCAGTTCTTC.

The chain combines TRBV7-2 with TRBJ2-3; TRBD2 matches at 10 bases. V shed 2 bases and J 2 bases; nucleotides not matched to a gene: 13. Germline V gives CDR1 SGHTA, CDR2 FQGNSA. This CDR3 has 19 amino acids. The CDR3 sequence is CASSLFLAGEGGYTDTQYF. CDR3 DNA: TGTGCCAGCAGCTTATTTCTAGCGGGAGAAGGAGGGTACACAGATACGCAGTATTTT.

The V and J genes are TRBV18 and TRBJ1-4; D gene unclear. CDR1 and CDR2 (germline): KGHSH, LQKENI. The CDR3 runs 13 residues. V shed 1 base and J shed 6 bases, with 6 bases lying between them. The CDR3 DNA follows: TGTGCCAGCTCACCACAATGGGATGAAAAACTGTTTTTT. Its translation: CASSPQWDEKLFF.

The chain employs TRBV5-1 and TRBJ2-1, with 10 bases matching TRBD2. From germline, CDR1 is SGHRS and CDR2 YFSETQ. CDR3 length: 18 residues. J gave up 4 bases and V 0 bases, and 10 bases lay outside the gene matches. CDR3 bases: TGCGCCAGCAGCTTGGAGGGCCAGCGGGAGGGCCCTTACAATGAGCAGTTCTTC. It codes for CASSLEGQREGPYNEQFF.

The chain recombines TRBV4-3 with TRBJ1-5; a possible D gene is TRBD1 (6 bases). V was cut by 0 bases and J by 6 bases, with 12 bases left in between. Germline V CDR1 and CDR2: LGHNA, YSLEER. This CDR3 spans 15 amino acids. This chain's CDR3 is CASSQDVRGSQPQHF. The CDR3, as DNA: TGCGCCAGCAGCCAAGATGTCAGGGGCAGTCAGCCCCAGCATTTT.

The chain joins TRBV29-1 to TRBJ2-1; D ambiguous. The V and J ends lost 1 base and 1 base respectively, with 11 bases between them. Per germline, CDR1 SQVTM and CDR2 ANQGSEA. This CDR3 is 15 amino acids long. The CDR3 DNA reads TGCAGCGTTGAAGGAGGCGATCAGTCCTACAATGAGCAGTTCTTC. Its protein product is CSVEGGDQSYNEQFF.

This chain links TRBV7-3 with TRBJ2-7; D is unclear. Germline-derived CDR1 and CDR2 are SGHTA and FQGTGA. The CDR3 has 14 amino acids. Deletions cut 2 bases from V and 5 bases from J, with 13 bases between. The CDR3 nucleotides read TGTGCCAGCAGCTTAGAAGCCCACAGCGACGAGCAGTACTTC. Translating it yields CASSLEAHSDEQYF.

As regards this clone: Distinct nucleotide sequences in the sample also encode this CDR3. The CDR3, as DNA: TGTGCCAGCTCACCACCTGGGACCTACGAGCAGTACTTC. This encodes CASSPPGTYEQYF. The chain has TRBV18 and TRBJ2-7; D gene uncertain. The germline CDR1 and CDR2 sequences are KGHSH and LQKENI. CDR3 length: 13 residues. V lost 0 bases and J lost 2, with 5 bases in between.

The chain combines TRBV2 with TRBJ2-7; D not certain. Germline loops: CDR1 SNHLY, CDR2 FYNNEI. V dropped 4 bases and J dropped 6 bases, with 10 bases sitting between them. The CDR3 sequence is 12 residues long. CDR3: CASSVEVAEQYF. CDR3 in DNA: TGTGCCAGCAGTGTTGAGGTAGCCGAGCAGTACTTC. Based on the CDR3 plus reference TRBV2 and TRBJ2-7, the full variable domain is EPEVTQTPSHQVTQMGQEVILRCVPISNHLYFYWYRQILGQKVEFLVSFYNNEISEKSEIFDDQFSVERPDGSNFTLKIRSTKLEDSAMYFCASSVEVAEQYFGPGTRLTVT.

J is TRBJ1-3 and V is TRBV28; D is unclear. The CDR3 consists of 17 residues. V was shortened by 4 bases and J by 2 bases, with 18 bases between the two germline ends. Germline lookup yields CDR1 MDHEN and CDR2 SYDVKM. CDR3 in DNA: TGTGCCAGCAGTTCCCCCGTGGTCAGGACTGCTGGAAACACCATATATTTT. It yields the protein CASSSPVVRTAGNTIYF.